This T cell receptor beta chain was sequenced in a study of cytomegalovirus exposure and HLA in healthy donors. Whole-study findings and limits: An apparent linkage of common viral pathogens to several of the most significant clusters emerged in a later analysis. Reportedly, fewer N-insertions than the approximately 600-donor mean appeared in an Asian-associated ancestry cluster in a later analysis. The authors later linked a missense DCLRE1C variant to TCR beta V- and J-gene trimming.

Primers included in the PCR were 60 Vbeta and 13 Jbeta primers. Repertoires were generated with immunoSEQ multiplex PCR, while TCRdb's copy carries only in-frame clones and drops some. Of 150,000 to 200,000 clones listed, 87% are singletons. Germline V gives CDR1 SNHLY, CDR2 FYNNEI. The CDR3 sequence is 15 residues long. With respect to this clone: Its antigen is unidentified.

This sequence originates from a girl less than two years old in good health and CMV-seronegative. This chain joins TRBV2 and TRBJ2-5, with TRBD1 matching over 9 bases. Matching the DNA end better, TRBJ2-7 makes the J call doubtful. The sequenced material came from PBMCs. CDR3 amino acids: CASTANRGQAYEQYF. CDR3 DNA sequence: TGTGCCAGCACAGCTAACAGGGGGCAGGCCTACGAGCAGTACTTC.